The 13 T cell receptor beta chains presented below share a single source sample, sequenced in a study of monozygotic twins with cystic fibrosis. Data came from immunoSEQ multiplex PCR; TCRdb stores just in-frame clones and leaves some out. The profile shows roughly 12,000 clones, approximately 85% of them singletons. The specimen was blood. The receptors originated from a man aged 18 to 29 with cystic fibrosis.

The gene calls are TRBV27 and TRBJ2-3, with TRBD2 identical over 9 bases. J gave up 8 bases and V 8 bases, and 14 bases lay outside the gene matches. The CDR3 totals 15 residues. Germline lookup yields CDR1 MNHEY and CDR2 SMNVEV (reference sequence). The CDR3 nucleotides are TGTGCCAGCTGTAGGACTAGCGAGCCAGGGGGTACGCAGTATTTT. Translating gives CASCRTSEPGGTQYF.

The CDR3 DNA sequence: TGTGCCAGCTCACCATTGGGCAGTAGCGAGCAGTACTTC. Residues: CASSPLGSSEQYF. The genes are TRBV18 and TRBJ2-7; no clear D. With 2 bases removed from V and 6 bases from J, the gap between germline ends came to 11 bases. The germline V gene encodes CDR1 KGHSH and CDR2 LQKENI. This CDR3 is built from 13 residues.

J is TRBJ2-1 and V is TRBV4-2; the match to TRBD2 covers 8 bases. V gave up 0 bases and J gave up 3 bases; unmatched junction bases: 4. Germline CDR1 LGHNA, CDR2 YNFKEQ. The CDR3 loop spans 16 amino acids. The CDR3 sequence is CASSQELAVLYNEQFF. CDR3 in DNA: TGTGCCAGCAGCCAAGAACTAGCGGTACTCTACAATGAGCAGTTCTTC.

In its sample, this clone was seen once. The CDR3 DNA reads as TGTGCCAGCAGTTCAGGGGGTTGGTCAGGAAACACCATATATTTT. Protein sequence: CASSSGGWSGNTIYF. J is TRBJ1-3 and V is TRBV6-5; 7 bases are a match to TRBD1. Germline CDR1 MNHEY, CDR2 SVGAGI. The CDR3 has 15 amino acids. Trimming took 4 bases from V and 4 from J; bases not matched to a gene: 7.

The V gene is TRBV19, the J gene TRBJ1-1; the match to TRBD1 covers 11 bases. Germline CDR1 LNHDA, CDR2 SQIVND (reference sequence). V dropped 7 bases and J dropped 4; count of bases not matched to a gene: 8. The CDR3 has 15 amino acids. The CDR3 loop reads CASTPRGTGGTEAFF. The CDR3 nucleotides read TGTGCCAGTACCCCTCGGGGGACAGGGGGCACTGAAGCTTTCTTT.

The chain is built from TRBV25-1 and TRBJ1-2; 8 nucleotides match TRBD1. CDR3 length equals 13 residues. Germline V gives CDR1 MGHDK, CDR2 SYGVNS. V trimming: 6 bases; J trimming: 7 bases; junction bases outside the gene matches: 7. DNA of the CDR3: TGTGCCAGCAGCCCAGGGGGCGCGGGTGGCTACACCTTC. This gives the protein CASSPGGAGGYTF.

The chain uses TRBV19 and TRBJ1-4, with unresolved D. The CDR3 loop spans 15 amino acids. V lost 5 bases and J lost 6, with 16 bases in between. Per germline, CDR1 LNHDA and CDR2 SQIVND (reference sequence). CDR3 sequence (DNA): TGTGCCAGTAGTCCGATGGGAGGGTCGTATGAAAAACTGTTTTTT. This codes for CASSPMGGSYEKLFF.

J is TRBJ2-3 and V is TRBV7-2; D ambiguous. CDR3 length: 13 amino acids. Trimming left V 2 bases short and J 5 bases short, with 8 bases between. Germline V gives CDR1 SGHTA, CDR2 FQGNSA. CDR3 sequence reads: CASSLLSGDTQYF. CDR3 nucleotide sequence: TGTGCCAGCAGCTTATTGTCAGGAGATACGCAGTATTTT.

This chain links TRBV10-3 with TRBJ2-1, with TRBD2 as a possible D gene (6 bases). Trimming took 3 bases from V and 3 from J, leaving 12 bases between them. This CDR3 has 15 amino acids. CDR1 is ENHRY, CDR2 SYGVKD, per germline. The CDR3 bases are TGTGCCATCAGTGAAAGTAGGGGAGGCTACAATGAGCAGTTCTTC. Protein sequence: CAISESRGGYNEQFF.

The chain employs TRBV9 and TRBJ2-5; the D gene is possibly TRBD2 (6 bases). Per the germline V gene, CDR1 is SGDLS and CDR2 is YYNGEE. Trimming removed 3 bases from V and 7 bases from J, with 22 bases in between. This CDR3 has 16 residues. As DNA, the CDR3 is TGTGCCAGCAGCGGCTCCGAGAGCGGAGGGAGAGGGACCCAGTACTTC. Protein: CASSGSESGGRGTQYF.

The chain is built from TRBV13 and TRBJ2-7, with 9 bases that match TRBD1. The germline gives CDR1 PRHDT, CDR2 FYEKMQ (reference sequence). The length of the CDR3 is 16 residues. V was clipped by 4 bases and J by 4 bases; unmatched bases: 11. CDR3 in amino acids: CASSYDRDRANYEQYF. CDR3 DNA: TGTGCCAGCAGCTACGACCGGGACAGGGCAAATTACGAGCAGTACTTC.

The rearrangement joins TRBV4-1 to TRBJ1-5, with D unclear. V was clipped by 4 bases and J by 1 base, with 14 bases between them. The V gene's germline CDR1 is MGHRA and CDR2 YSYEKL. This CDR3 contains 16 residues. CDR3 DNA sequence: TGCGCCAGCAGCCTCCAGGACGGAAAGAGCAATCAGCCCCAGCATTTT. It encodes CASSLQDGKSNQPQHF.

The chain combines TRBV7-8 with TRBJ2-2; possible D gene TRBD2, 7 bases. Germline assignment: CDR1 SGHVS and CDR2 FQNEAQ. Trimming took 11 bases from V and 4 from J, leaving 23 bases between them. The CDR3 length is 16 residues. CDR3 region: CAGGPGGTSGTGELFF. For the CDR3, the DNA is TGTGCCGGAGGCCCGGGGGGCACCTCGGGCACCGGGGAGCTGTTTTTT. Full variable domain (rest looked up from reference TRBV7-8 and TRBJ2-2): GAGVSQSPRYKVAKRGQDVALRCDPISGHVSLFWYQQALGQGPEFLTYFQNEAQLDKSGLPSDRFFAERPEGSVSTLKIQRTQQEDSAVYLCAGGPGGTSGTGELFFGEGSRLTVL.